The 22 T cell receptor beta chains in this list originate from one sample, sequenced in a study of control samples from healthy donors and cancer patients. Some clones are missing from TCRdb's copy, which holds only in-frame ones; the method was immunoSEQ multiplex PCR. The table has under 150,000 clones, nearly 95% seen once; the top ten hold less than 3.5%. Specimen: blood. These receptors originate from a man in his thirties or forties in good health.

In this sample, this clone turned up once. The chain joins TRBV7-9 to TRBJ2-5; TRBD1 might be the D (5 bases). Between the trimmed V and J ends, which lost 2 bases and 2 bases, there was a span of 9 bases. Looked up from germline, CDR1 is SEHNR and CDR2 is FQNEAQ (reference sequence). The CDR3 extends over 14 amino acids. The CDR3 loop reads CASSLWGLQETQYF. In DNA form, the CDR3 reads TGTGCCAGCAGCTTATGGGGCCTGCAAGAGACCCAGTACTTC.

The rearrangement links TRBV6-5 to TRBJ1-6; D not resolved. This CDR3 region has 15 residues. Germline-derived CDR1 and CDR2 are MNHEY and SVGAGI. V lost 2 bases to trimming and J lost 12 bases, with 17 bases between them. The CDR3 reads CASSYRGGLGLPLHF. The DNA for the CDR3 is TGTGCCAGCAGTTACCGCGGAGGTTTGGGTTTACCCCTCCACTTT.

The CDR3 DNA is TGTGCCAGCAGCCAAGCGGGACACCCTTTTGGGCAGTATTTT. The encoded protein is CASSQAGHPFGQYF. The V and J genes are TRBV3-1 (or the pseudogene TRBV3-2) and TRBJ2-3, with D perhaps matching TRBD1 (6 bases). There are 14 residues in the CDR3. Trimming shortened V by 1 base and J by 11 bases, and 16 bases separated the two germline ends. Germline V CDR1 and CDR2: LGHDT, YNNKEL (reference sequence).

The chain couples TRBV5-1 to TRBJ1-6; D is possibly TRBD1 (6 bases). Germline V gene lookup returns CDR1 SGHRS and CDR2 YFSETQ. Trimming removed 0 bases from V and 8 bases from J, with 15 bases in between. CDR3 length: 16 residues. The CDR3 nucleotides are TGCGCCAGCAGCTTGGGGGAGGGGGGTGTATATTCACCCCTCCACTTT. It encodes CASSLGEGGVYSPLHF.

The V and J genes are TRBV6-6 and TRBJ1-1, with 9 bases aligning to TRBD1. The CDR3 sequence is 15 residues long. The germline gives CDR1 MNHNY, CDR2 SVGAGI (reference sequence). J gave up 1 base and V 2 bases, and 2 bases lay outside the gene matches. CDR3 region: CASSYETGGNTEAFF. DNA for the CDR3: TGTGCCAGCAGTTACGAGACAGGGGGGAACACTGAAGCTTTCTTT.

The chain has TRBV7-2 and TRBJ2-2; unclear D gene. Trimming took 1 base from V and 5 from J, leaving 8 bases between them. This CDR3 has 14 amino acids. Germline loops: CDR1 SGHTA, CDR2 FQGNSA. The chain's CDR3 is CASSLGTNTGELFF. The CDR3 DNA reads as TGTGCCAGCAGCTTAGGTACTAATACCGGGGAGCTGTTTTTT.

The chain carries TRBV5-1 and TRBJ2-3; D call uncertain. CDR3 size: 13 residues. V gave up 0 bases and J gave up 6 bases, with 8 bases separating them. From germline, CDR1 is SGHRS and CDR2 YFSETQ. This CDR3 is CASSLAGHDTQYF. The CDR3 DNA reads TGCGCCAGCAGCTTGGCCGGTCATGATACGCAGTATTTT.

The chain has TRBV13 and TRBJ1-1; a possible D gene is TRBD1 (5 bases). V was pared by 8 bases and J by 1 base, with 20 bases between. CDR3 length: 16 amino acids. Germline CDR1 is PRHDT and CDR2 is FYEKMQ (reference sequence). The CDR3 spells CASQSNLGDANTEAFF. In DNA, the CDR3 is TGTGCCAGCCAGAGTAACCTAGGGGATGCGAACACTGAAGCTTTCTTT.

The rearrangement uses TRBV6-5 and TRBJ1-2; unclear D gene. V dropped 0 bases and J dropped 7 bases, with 18 bases sitting between them. The CDR3 has 16 residues. CDR1 and CDR2 (germline): MNHEY, SVGAGI. In DNA form, the CDR3 reads TGTGCCAGCAGTTACTCATTGTCGGAGAAGAAGGCTGGCTACACCTTC. This gives the protein CASSYSLSEKKAGYTF.

The chain recombines TRBV4-1 with TRBJ2-7; D could derive from TRBD1 or TRBD2 (5 bases each). The CDR3 length is 13 residues. V lost 4 bases and J lost 3, with 10 bases in between. Germline-derived CDR1 and CDR2 are MGHRA and YSYEKL. Written as DNA, the CDR3 is TGCGCCAGCAGCCTCCTGGGGGTCTACGAGCAGTACGTC. This codes for CASSLLGVYEQYV.

This sequence joins TRBV27 and TRBJ1-1; unclear D gene. The V gene lost 8 bases and the J gene lost 3 bases, with 19 bases spanning the gap. The CDR3 extends over 15 amino acids. CDR1 MNHEY and CDR2 SMNVEV come from the germline V gene (reference sequence). The CDR3 coding sequence is TGTGCCAGCCGGTCAGCCCCTGGAGGGTACACTGAAGCTTTCTTT. It specifies CASRSAPGGYTEAFF.

This clone was recorded once. The J gene is TRBJ2-1, the V gene TRBV6-5, with D hard to call. CDR3 length: 15 residues. Trimming cost V 2 bases and J 5 bases, with 13 bases left between them. Germline CDR1 MNHEY, CDR2 SVGAGI. CDR3 nucleotide sequence: TGTGCCAGCAGTTACCTGTATGCGGCAGACAATGAGCAGTTCTTC. Encoded protein: CASSYLYAADNEQFF.

This chain connects TRBV19 to TRBJ1-3; a weak D match, TRBD1 (5 bases). Trimming took off 7 bases at V and 3 bases at J, with 13 bases between the two ends. The germline gives CDR1 LNHDA, CDR2 SQIVND (reference sequence). The CDR3 consists of 14 residues. The CDR3 sequence is CASKEGPYGNTIYF. CDR3 nucleotide sequence: TGTGCCAGTAAGGAGGGGCCTTATGGAAACACCATATATTTT.

The rearrangement links TRBV28 to TRBJ2-5; D is uncertain. V was pared by 2 bases and J by 3 bases, with 1 base between. The CDR3 consists of 11 residues. The V gene's germline CDR1 is MDHEN and CDR2 SYDVKM. The CDR3 sequence is CASSLEETQYF. CDR3 in DNA: TGTGCCAGCAGTTTAGAAGAGACCCAGTACTTC. The full variable domain, completed using reference TRBV28 and TRBJ2-5, is DVKVTQSSRYLVKRTGEKVFLECVQDMDHENMFWYRQDPGLGLRLIYFSYDVKMKEKGDIPEGYSVSREKKERFSLILESASTNQTSMYLCASSLEETQYFGPGTRLLVL.

The V gene is TRBV5-1, the J gene TRBJ2-1, with 9 bases that match TRBD2. There are 16 residues in the CDR3. J gave up 9 bases and V 3 bases, and 13 bases lay outside the gene matches. The germline gives CDR1 SGHRS, CDR2 YFSETQ. CDR3 sequence reads: CASSSTGGGGAPEQFF. The CDR3 coding sequence is TGCGCCAGCAGCTCTACCGGGGGCGGGGGGGCCCCTGAGCAGTTCTTC.

The genes are TRBV5-1 and TRBJ1-1, with 7 bases identical to TRBD1. The CDR3 has 14 amino acids. Germline V gene lookup returns CDR1 SGHRS and CDR2 YFSETQ. The V gene end was trimmed by 5 bases and the J gene end by 5 bases; junction bases not matched to a gene: 9. CDR3 residues: CASSRGPTGTEAFF. In DNA, the CDR3 is TGCGCCAGCAGTAGGGGGCCCACCGGAACTGAAGCTTTCTTT.

The chain combines TRBV12-3 or TRBV12-4 with TRBJ1-6; TRBD1 might be the D (5 bases). The V end lost 2 bases, the J end lost 14 bases, and 13 bases lay between the germline ends. CDR3 length: 13 amino acids. The DNA of the CDR3 is TGTGCCAGCAGTTTAACAGGCGGTGAATCCCTCCACTTT. It translates to CASSLTGGESLHF.

The sample holds a few counts of this clone. This rearrangement joins TRBV4-2 to TRBJ1-3, with D possibly matching TRBD1 (6 bases). Germline lookup yields CDR1 LGHNA and CDR2 YNFKEQ. V lost 4 bases to trimming and J lost 1 base, with 14 bases between them. This CDR3 region has 16 residues. The CDR3, as DNA: TGTGCCAGCAGCCCAGGACAGACGGCTTCTGGAAACACCATATATTTT. Its protein is CASSPGQTASGNTIYF.

The chain employs TRBV19 and TRBJ1-1; 7 bases line up with TRBD1. There are 18 residues in the CDR3. Germline CDR1 and CDR2: LNHDA and SQIVND (reference sequence). J lost 1 base, V lost 0 bases, and 11 bases had no gene match. DNA of the CDR3: TGTGCCAGTAGTATAGATTCGGGGACAGCCCTGGGGAACACTGAAGCTTTCTTT. It specifies CASSIDSGTALGNTEAFF.

The sample holds a few counts of this clone. The chain is built from TRBV10-3 and TRBJ2-7; D possibly corresponds to TRBD2 (6 bases). Between the trimmed V and J ends, which lost 6 bases and 7 bases, there was a span of 16 bases. Germline V gene data show CDR1 as ENHRY and CDR2 as SYGVKD. The CDR3 is 13 residues long. The CDR3 spells CAIREAGTGEQYV. CDR3 DNA: TGTGCCATCAGGGAGGCGGGGACGGGGGAGCAGTACGTC.

The V and J genes are TRBV28 and TRBJ2-7, with D possibly being TRBD2 (7 bases). The V and J ends lost 7 bases and 7 bases respectively, with 20 bases between them. The V gene's germline CDR1 is MDHEN and CDR2 SYDVKM. The CDR3 consists of 14 residues. Here the CDR3 reads CASNSLRGGGEQYV. CDR3 coding DNA: TGTGCCAGCAATTCCCTGAGGGGGGGCGGAGAGCAGTACGTC.

The V gene is TRBV5-5, the J gene TRBJ2-1; the match to TRBD2 covers 8 bases. This CDR3 has 16 amino acids. From germline, CDR1 is SGHKS and CDR2 YYEKEE (reference sequence). V shed 4 bases and J 10 bases; nucleotides not matched to a gene: 16. The CDR3 coding sequence is TGTGCCAGCAGCCCTGGACTAGCAGCCTCAGGGCGGGAGCAGTTCTTC. This translates into CASSPGLAASGREQFF.